This T cell receptor (beta chain) was obtained from a study of CD8 T cells in Susac syndrome. Random hexamers were used to reverse transcribe an amount of about 0.45 to 1 ug RNA. The amplification used immunoSEQ multiplex PCR on TCR beta CDR3; it spanned 54 Vbeta and 13 Jbeta. MiXCR, run by TCRdb on the immunoSEQ multiplex PCR reads, gives a single entry per CDR3 protein. The data show 400,000 or so distinct CDR3 sequences, 75% to 90% seen once. TCR beta sequencing covered blood CD8+ and CD4+ T cells. In germline, CDR1 is DFQATT, CDR2 SNEGSKA (reference sequence). The CDR3 spans 15 residues. Losses at the gene ends were 3 bases for V and 5 bases for J; bases not matched to a gene: 12.

This receptor was obtained from a human donor with multiple sclerosis. The rearrangement uses TRBV20-1 and TRBJ1-1; 7 bases are a match to TRBD1. Sequenced input: CD8+ T cells from PBMCs. The CDR3 is CSASLYVQGGTEAFF. In DNA form, the CDR3 reads TGCAGTGCTAGTTTGTACGTTCAGGGGGGAACTGAAGCTTTCTTT.